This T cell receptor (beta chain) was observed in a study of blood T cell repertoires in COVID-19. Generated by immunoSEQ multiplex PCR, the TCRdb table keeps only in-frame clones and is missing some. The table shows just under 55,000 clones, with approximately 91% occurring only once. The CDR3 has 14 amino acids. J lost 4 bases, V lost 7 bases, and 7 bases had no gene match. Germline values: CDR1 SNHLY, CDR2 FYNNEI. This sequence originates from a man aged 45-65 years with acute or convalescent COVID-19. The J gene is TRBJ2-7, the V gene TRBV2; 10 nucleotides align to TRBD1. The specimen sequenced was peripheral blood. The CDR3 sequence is CASNPDRGEYEQYF. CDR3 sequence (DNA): TGTGCCAGCAACCCGGACAGGGGGGAATACGAGCAGTACTTC.